The entry that follows covers one T cell receptor beta chain sequence. This sample is drawn from a study of blood T cell repertoires in COVID-19. Across the study: The study drew acute and convalescent COVID-19 samples from the United States, Italy and Spain. T cells, B-cell-depleted T cells, or PBMCs supplied cDNA or gDNA.

In the authors' methods: Estimation of nucleated cell counts relied on the amplification of reference gene primers. Profiled with immunoSEQ multiplex PCR; TCRdb holds only in-frame clones, not every one. Clone size and V and J calls were adopted from that table, with D and trimming inferred from the DNA. This sample has about 160,000 clones, with roughly 93% found just once. The sample was peripheral blood. The origin of this receptor is a woman aged 45 to 65 with acute or convalescent COVID-19.

The CDR3: CASSWGDGSYEQYF. For the CDR3, the DNA is TGTGCCAGCAGCTGGGGGGACGGTTCCTACGAGCAGTACTTC. V gene TRBV5-4 combines with J gene TRBJ2-7, with D tentatively TRBD2 (6 bases). V was pared by 3 bases and J by 1 base, with 11 bases between. Germline loops: CDR1 SGHNT, CDR2 YYREEE (reference sequence). The CDR3 spans 14 residues.